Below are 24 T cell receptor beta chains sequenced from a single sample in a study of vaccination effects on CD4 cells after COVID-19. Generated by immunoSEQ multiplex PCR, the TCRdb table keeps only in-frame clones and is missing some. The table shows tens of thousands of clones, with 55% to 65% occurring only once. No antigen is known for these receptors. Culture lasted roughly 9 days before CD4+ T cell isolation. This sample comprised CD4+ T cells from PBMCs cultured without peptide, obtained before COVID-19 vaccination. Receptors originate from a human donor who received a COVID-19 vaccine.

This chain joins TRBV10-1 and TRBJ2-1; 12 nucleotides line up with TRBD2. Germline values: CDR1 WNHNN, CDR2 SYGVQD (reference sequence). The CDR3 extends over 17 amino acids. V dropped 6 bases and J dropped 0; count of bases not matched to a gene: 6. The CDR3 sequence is CASSARLAGDSYNEQFF. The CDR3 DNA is TGCGCCAGCAGCGCCAGACTAGCGGGGGACTCCTACAATGAGCAGTTCTTC.

The CDR3 sequence: CASSLRETQYF. The CDR3 DNA follows: TGTGCCAGCAGCTTGCGAGAGACCCAGTACTTC. The V and J genes are TRBV5-6 and TRBJ2-5; D not certain. This CDR3 contains 11 residues. V lost 1 base and J 4 bases, leaving 2 bases between the germline ends. CDR1 SGHDT and CDR2 YYEEEE come from the germline V gene.

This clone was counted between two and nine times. CDR3 DNA sequence: TGTGCCAGCAGCCTCCAAGACAGGGGGCATCGGTACGAGCAGTACTTC. It encodes CASSLQDRGHRYEQYF. The rearrangement joins TRBV7-8 to TRBJ2-7; 10 nucleotides align to TRBD1. Germline V gene lookup returns CDR1 SGHVS and CDR2 FQNEAQ. Unmatched junction bases numbered 11, after V lost 5 bases and J lost 4 bases. The CDR3 has 16 residues.

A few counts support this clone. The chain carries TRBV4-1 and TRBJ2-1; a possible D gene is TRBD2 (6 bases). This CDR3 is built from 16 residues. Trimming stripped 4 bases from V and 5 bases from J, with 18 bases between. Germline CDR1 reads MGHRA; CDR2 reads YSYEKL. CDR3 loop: CASSPEWGGINNEQFF. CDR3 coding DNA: TGCGCCAGCAGCCCCGAATGGGGCGGGATTAACAATGAGCAGTTCTTC.

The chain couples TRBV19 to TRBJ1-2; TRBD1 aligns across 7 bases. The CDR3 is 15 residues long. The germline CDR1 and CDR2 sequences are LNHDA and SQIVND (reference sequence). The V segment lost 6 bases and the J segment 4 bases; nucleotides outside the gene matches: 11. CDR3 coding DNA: TGTGCCAGTAGCAACCCAAGGGGGCTGGGCTATGGCTACACCTTC. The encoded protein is CASSNPRGLGYGYTF.

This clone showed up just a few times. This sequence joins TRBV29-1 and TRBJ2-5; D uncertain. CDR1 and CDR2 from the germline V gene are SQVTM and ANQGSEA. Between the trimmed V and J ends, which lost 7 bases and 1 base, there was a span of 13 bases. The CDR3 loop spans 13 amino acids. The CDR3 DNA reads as TGCAGCGCCCACTCGGGCAGCCAAGAGACCCAGTACTTC. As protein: CSAHSGSQETQYF.

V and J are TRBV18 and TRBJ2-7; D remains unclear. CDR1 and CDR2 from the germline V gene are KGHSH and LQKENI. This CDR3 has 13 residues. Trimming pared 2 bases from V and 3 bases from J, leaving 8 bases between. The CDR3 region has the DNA TGTGCCAGCTCACCAAGCTTCCTCTACGAGCAGTACTTC. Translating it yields CASSPSFLYEQYF.

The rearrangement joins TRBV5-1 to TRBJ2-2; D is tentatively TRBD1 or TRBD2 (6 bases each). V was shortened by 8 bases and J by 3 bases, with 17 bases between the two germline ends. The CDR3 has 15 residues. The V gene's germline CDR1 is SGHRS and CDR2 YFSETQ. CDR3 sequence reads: CASAEGGADTGELFF. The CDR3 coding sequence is TGCGCCAGTGCGGAGGGGGGCGCGGACACCGGGGAGCTGTTTTTT. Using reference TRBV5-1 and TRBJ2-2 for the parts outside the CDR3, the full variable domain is KAGVTQTPRYLIKTRGQQVTLSCSPISGHRSVSWYQQTPGQGLQFLFEYFSETQRNKGNFPGRFSGRQFSNSRSEMNVSTLELGDSALYLCASAEGGADTGELFFGEGSRLTVL.

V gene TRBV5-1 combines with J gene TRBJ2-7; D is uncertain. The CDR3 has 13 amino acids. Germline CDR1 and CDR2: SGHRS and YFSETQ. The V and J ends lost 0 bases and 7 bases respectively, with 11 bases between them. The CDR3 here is CASSLDFIGEQYF. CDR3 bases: TGCGCCAGCAGCTTGGACTTTATAGGTGAGCAGTACTTC.

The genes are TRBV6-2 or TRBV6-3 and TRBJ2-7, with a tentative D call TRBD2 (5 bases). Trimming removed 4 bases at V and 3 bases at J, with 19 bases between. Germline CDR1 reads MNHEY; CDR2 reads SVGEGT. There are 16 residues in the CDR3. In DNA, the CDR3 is TGTGCCAGCAGTTCGATGACCCAGCGGCCCTTCTACGAGCAGTACTTC. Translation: CASSSMTQRPFYEQYF.

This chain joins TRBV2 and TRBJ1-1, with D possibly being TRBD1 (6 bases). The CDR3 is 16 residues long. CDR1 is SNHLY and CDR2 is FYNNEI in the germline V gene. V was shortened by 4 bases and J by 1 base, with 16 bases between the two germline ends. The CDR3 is CASSVEGGKSNTEAFF. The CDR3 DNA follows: TGTGCCAGCAGTGTTGAGGGGGGAAAATCGAACACTGAAGCTTTCTTT.

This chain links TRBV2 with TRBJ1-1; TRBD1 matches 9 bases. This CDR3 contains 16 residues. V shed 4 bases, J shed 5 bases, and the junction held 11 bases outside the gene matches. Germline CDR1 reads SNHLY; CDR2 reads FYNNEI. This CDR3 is CASSVSAGTGRTEAFF. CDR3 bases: TGTGCCAGCAGTGTGTCGGCCGGGACAGGGCGGACTGAAGCTTTCTTT.

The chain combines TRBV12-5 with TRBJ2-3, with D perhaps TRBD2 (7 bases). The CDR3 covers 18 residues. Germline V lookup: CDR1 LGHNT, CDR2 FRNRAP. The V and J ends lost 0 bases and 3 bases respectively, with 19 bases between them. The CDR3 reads CASGLVIGGGSNTDTQYF. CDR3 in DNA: TGTGCTAGTGGTTTGGTGATTGGGGGGGGCAGTAATACAGATACGCAGTATTTT.

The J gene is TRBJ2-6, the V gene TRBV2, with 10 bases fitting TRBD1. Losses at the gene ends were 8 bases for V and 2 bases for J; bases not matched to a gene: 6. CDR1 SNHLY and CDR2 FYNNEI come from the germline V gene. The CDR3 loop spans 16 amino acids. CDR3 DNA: TGTGCCAGCCAGAGACAGGGGGCAACTGGGGCCAACGTCCTGACTTTC. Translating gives CASQRQGATGANVLTF.

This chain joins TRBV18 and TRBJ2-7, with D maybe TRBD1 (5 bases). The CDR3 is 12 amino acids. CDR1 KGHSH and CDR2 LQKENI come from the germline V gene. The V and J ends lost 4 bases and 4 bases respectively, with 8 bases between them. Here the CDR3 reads CASSRDRYEQYF. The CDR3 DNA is TGTGCCAGCTCACGCGACAGATACGAGCAGTACTTC.

For the CDR3, the DNA is TGTGCCAGCAGCTCGGGACTCACGGAAGTACGGCAGTTCTTC. It yields the protein CASSSGLTEVRQFF. The genes are TRBV7-8 and TRBJ2-1, with a possible D match to TRBD2 (6 bases). Germline V gives CDR1 SGHVS, CDR2 FQNEAQ. CDR3 length equals 14 residues. Trimming took 4 bases from V and 12 from J, leaving 19 bases between them.

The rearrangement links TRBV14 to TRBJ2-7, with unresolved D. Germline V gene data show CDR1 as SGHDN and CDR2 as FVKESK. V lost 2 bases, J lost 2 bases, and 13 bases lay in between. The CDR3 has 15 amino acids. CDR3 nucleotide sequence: TGTGCCAGCAGCCAATTGGCGGATTTCACCTACGAGCAGTACTTC. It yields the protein CASSQLADFTYEQYF.

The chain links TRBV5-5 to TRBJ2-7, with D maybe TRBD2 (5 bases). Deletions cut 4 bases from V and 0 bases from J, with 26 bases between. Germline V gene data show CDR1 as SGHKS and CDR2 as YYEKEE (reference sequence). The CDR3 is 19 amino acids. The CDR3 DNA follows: TGTGCCAGCAGCCCCCGCGGAGGTGCGGAATGGATAAGCTCCTACGAGCAGTACTTC. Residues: CASSPRGGAEWISSYEQYF.

The CDR3 sequence is CASSVRDRPNYGYTF. The DNA for the CDR3 is TGTGCCAGCAGCGTCAGGGACAGGCCTAACTATGGCTACACCTTC. The chain employs TRBV3-1 (or the pseudogene TRBV3-2) and TRBJ1-2; 8 nucleotides line up with TRBD1. Per germline, CDR1 LGHDT and CDR2 YNNKEL (reference sequence). The CDR3 has 15 residues. V shed 5 bases and J 0 bases; nucleotides not matched to a gene: 5.

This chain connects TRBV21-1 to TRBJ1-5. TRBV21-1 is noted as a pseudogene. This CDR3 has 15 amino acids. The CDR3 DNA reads TGTGCCAGCAGCCCCCACGTAGTGGCGCCCCAGCCCCAGCATTTT. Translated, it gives CASSPHVVAPQPQHF.

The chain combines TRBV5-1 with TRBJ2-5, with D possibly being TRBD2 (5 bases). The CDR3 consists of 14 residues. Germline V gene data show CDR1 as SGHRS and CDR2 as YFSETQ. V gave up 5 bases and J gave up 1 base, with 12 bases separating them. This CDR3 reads CASSALATQETQYF. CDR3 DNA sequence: TGCGCCAGCAGTGCCTTAGCGACCCAAGAGACCCAGTACTTC.

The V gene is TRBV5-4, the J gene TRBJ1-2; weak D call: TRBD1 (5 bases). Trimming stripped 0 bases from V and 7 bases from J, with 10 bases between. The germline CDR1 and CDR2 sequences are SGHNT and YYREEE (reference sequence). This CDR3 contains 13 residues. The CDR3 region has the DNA TGTGCCAGCAGCTTGGAATGGGGGGGTGGCTACACCTTC. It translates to CASSLEWGGGYTF. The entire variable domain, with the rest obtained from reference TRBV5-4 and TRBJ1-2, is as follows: ETGVTQSPTHLIKTRGQQVTLRCSSQSGHNTVSWYQQALGQGPQFIFQYYREEENGRGNFPPRFSGLQFPNYSSELNVNALELDDSALYLCASSLEWGGGYTFGSGTRLTVV.

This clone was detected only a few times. DNA for the CDR3: TGTGCCAGCAGCGAGGACAGGGTGGCTGAAGCTTTCTTT. Its translation is CASSEDRVAEAFF. V gene TRBV7-2 combines with J gene TRBJ1-1, with 8 bases fitting TRBD1. The germline gives CDR1 SGHTA, CDR2 FQGNSA. There are 13 residues in the CDR3. The ends lost 5 bases at V and 6 bases at J; junction bases unmatched: 5.

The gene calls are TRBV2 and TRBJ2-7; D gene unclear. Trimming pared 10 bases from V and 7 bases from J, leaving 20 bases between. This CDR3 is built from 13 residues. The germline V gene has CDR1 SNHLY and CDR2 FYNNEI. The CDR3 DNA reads TGTGCCATTCTGGCCCCGATCTCCGTTGAGCAGTACTTC. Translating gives CAILAPISVEQYF.